These 28 T cell receptor beta chains originate from one sample sequenced in a study of human T cells and chemical hapten exposure. TCRdb ran MiXCR on the RACE reads and lists one entry per CDR3 protein. The sample includes under 200,000 distinct CDR3 sequences, about a quarter of them seen just once. Time point described: patch test 3, about 24 weeks after DPC sensitization. The treatment here: therapeutic diphenylcyclopropenone sensitization with weekly scalp DPC. Sample: whole blood, taken in connection with sensitization to the hapten diphenylcyclopropenone (DPC). The receptors stem from a woman younger than 35 with alopecia areata. Some clones in this sample may be carry-over from other donors' samples.

This chain joins TRBV12-3 or TRBV12-4 and TRBJ2-7; D gene ambiguous. The CDR3 is 11 residues long. V shed 10 bases and J shed 4 bases, with 11 bases lying between them. The CDR3 DNA is TGTGCCATAACGGTGGGGTACGAGCAGTACTTC. Protein product: CAITVGYEQYF.

The J gene is TRBJ1-2, the V gene TRBV4-1; tentative D call: TRBD1 (6 bases). The CDR3 contains 15 residues. Between the trimmed V and J ends, which lost 4 bases and 0 bases, there was a span of 12 bases. Germline V gene data show CDR1 as MGHRA and CDR2 as YSYEKL. The CDR3 DNA follows: TGCGCCAGCAGCCTAGAGGACAGAACTAACTATGGCTACACCTTC. Its protein is CASSLEDRTNYGYTF.

The rearrangement uses TRBV29-1 and TRBJ2-7, with D unclear. The length of the CDR3 is 11 residues. Germline CDR1 and CDR2: SQVTM and ANQGSEA. The ends were cut back, 8 bases at V and 5 bases at J, with 13 bases in the middle. The chain's CDR3 is CSSRLGHEQYF. DNA for the CDR3: TGCAGCTCGCGCCTAGGGCACGAGCAGTACTTC.

The chain recombines TRBV7-2 with TRBJ1-1; the match to TRBD1 covers 7 bases. This CDR3 spans 14 amino acids. Looked up from germline, CDR1 is SGHTA and CDR2 is FQGNSA. Trimming removed 5 bases from V and 4 bases from J; junction bases left unmatched: 7. CDR3 DNA sequence: TGTGCCAGCAGCCAACCAACAGGGGCCACTGAAGCTTTCTTT. It translates to CASSQPTGATEAFF.

This clonotype came up many times. The chain combines TRBV20-1 with TRBJ2-3; 9 nucleotides match TRBD2. The germline CDR1 and CDR2 sequences are DFQATT and SNEGSKA (reference sequence). This CDR3 is 14 amino acids long. Germline trimming cut 3 bases from V and 1 base from J; bases unmatched to any gene: 2. For the CDR3, the DNA is TGCAGTGCTAGGTTAGCGGGGGGCACAGATACGCAGTATTTT. The encoded protein is CSARLAGGTDTQYF.

This clonotype was seen more than once but under ten times. This chain uses TRBV29-1 with TRBJ1-1, with 9 nucleotides matching TRBD1. Germline CDR1 and CDR2: SQVTM and ANQGSEA. Trimming cost V 7 bases and J 4 bases; bases outside gene matches: 7. The CDR3 sequence is 13 residues long. CDR3 bases: TGCAGCGGGGGGGGGACAGGGACCACTGAAGCTTTCTTT. This encodes CSGGGTGTTEAFF.

This clonotype was picked up a small number of times. This chain joins TRBV25-1 and TRBJ2-3, with 12 bases aligning to TRBD2. Germline assignment: CDR1 MGHDK and CDR2 SYGVNS. This CDR3 is 14 amino acids long. V lost 9 bases, J lost 0 bases, and 1 base stayed unmatched. Here the CDR3 reads CASGLAGSTDTQYF. The CDR3 DNA reads as TGTGCCAGTGGACTAGCGGGGAGCACAGATACGCAGTATTTT.

The V gene is TRBV9, the J gene TRBJ2-5; unclear D gene. CDR3 length: 15 amino acids. Germline CDR1 SGDLS, CDR2 YYNGEE. V lost 5 bases and J lost 5, with 19 bases in between. As DNA, the CDR3 is TGTGCCAGCAGTCACTTGGAAGGGTTGGTGGAGACCCAGTACTTC. Translating it yields CASSHLEGLVETQYF.

This clonotype has only a few counts. The J gene is TRBJ2-5, the V gene TRBV5-1; possible D gene TRBD2, 5 bases. Germline lookup yields CDR1 SGHRS and CDR2 YFSETQ. V gave up 1 base and J gave up 5 bases, with 12 bases separating them. The CDR3 contains 14 residues. CDR3 in DNA: TGCGCCAGCAGCTTGAAGGGTAGCGTGGAGACCCAGTACTTC. Translation gives CASSLKGSVETQYF.

The CDR3 DNA follows: TGTGCCAGCAGCAGCCGGGACAGGATCACAGATACGCAGTATTTT. It is translated as CASSSRDRITDTQYF. The chain carries TRBV3-1 and TRBJ2-3, with 8 nucleotides matching TRBD1. V trimming: 5 bases; J trimming: 2 bases; junction bases outside the gene matches: 6. Germline lookup yields CDR1 LGHDT and CDR2 YNNKEL (reference sequence). The CDR3 has 15 amino acids.

The CDR3 loop reads CASSLDPARASQPQHF. CDR3 nucleotide sequence: TGCGCCAGCAGCTTGGATCCCGCCAGGGCCTCTCAGCCCCAGCATTTT. The genes are TRBV5-1 and TRBJ1-5; tentative D call: TRBD1 (5 bases). Germline CDR1 is SGHRS and CDR2 is YFSETQ. This CDR3 comprises 16 residues. Trimming shortened V by 0 bases and J by 6 bases, and 16 bases separated the two germline ends.

The sample holds many counts of this clonotype. The gene calls are TRBV11-3 and TRBJ2-7; TRBD1 agrees at 9 bases. Losses at the gene ends were 4 bases for V and 7 bases for J; bases not matched to a gene: 5. This CDR3 comprises 13 residues. Germline V gene lookup returns CDR1 SGHNT and CDR2 YENEEA. The CDR3 DNA is TGTGCCAGCAGCTCGGGACAGGGCTGGGAGCAGTACTTC. Translated: CASSSGQGWEQYF.

The rearrangement uses TRBV29-1 and TRBJ1-4; no clear D. Trimming shortened V by 7 bases and J by 0 bases, and 9 bases separated the two germline ends. There are 13 residues in the CDR3. Per the germline V gene, CDR1 is SQVTM and CDR2 is ANQGSEA. CDR3 coding DNA: TGCAGCGCCCAGGTTGCAACTAATGAAAAACTGTTTTTT. This translates into CSAQVATNEKLFF.

This chain connects TRBV7-9 to TRBJ2-7; TRBD2 is a possible D gene (7 bases). V was pared by 5 bases and J by 6 bases, with 14 bases between. Looked up from germline, CDR1 is SEHNR and CDR2 is FQNEAQ (reference sequence). The CDR3 sequence is 13 residues long. CDR3 loop: CASSGGGRREQYF. CDR3 in DNA: TGTGCCAGCAGCGGGGGGGGCCGCCGCGAGCAGTACTTC. The full variable domain, completed using reference TRBV7-9 and TRBJ2-7, is DTGVSQNPRHKITKRGQNVTFRCDPISEHNRLYWYRQTLGQGPEFLTYFQNEAQLEKSRLLSDRFSAERPKGSFSTLEIQRTEQGDSAMYLCASSGGGRREQYFGPGTRLTVT.

This clonotype was seen only a few times. The chain carries TRBV2 and TRBJ2-7; 7 bases are a match to TRBD2. The germline gives CDR1 SNHLY, CDR2 FYNNEI. The CDR3 has 12 amino acids. V was pared by 8 bases and J by 1 base, with 2 bases of the junction left unmatched. CDR3 coding DNA: TGTGCCAGCTCGCGGGAGTCCTACGAGCAGTACTTC. The encoded protein is CASSRESYEQYF.

The chain employs TRBV7-8 and TRBJ2-7; 8 nucleotides align to TRBD2. Trimming took 5 bases from V and 2 from J; bases not matched to a gene: 5. From germline, CDR1 is SGHVS and CDR2 FQNEAQ. The CDR3 contains 14 residues. The DNA of the CDR3 is TGTGCCAGCAGCCCCCGGGAGGGTACCTACGAGCAGTACTTC. Its protein product is CASSPREGTYEQYF. The full variable domain, in which reference TRBV7-8 and TRBJ2-7 provide the parts outside the CDR3, is GAGVSQSPRYKVAKRGQDVALRCDPISGHVSLFWYQQALGQGPEFLTYFQNEAQLDKSGLPSDRFFAERPEGSVSTLKIQRTQQEDSAVYLCASSPREGTYEQYFGPGTRLTVT.

This clonotype was counted at least ten times. The DNA of the CDR3 is TGTGCCAGCACCTACTTGAAGACAGGGGTCGATGAGCAGTTCTTC. It codes for CASTYLKTGVDEQFF. The genes are TRBV6-6 and TRBJ2-1; 8 nucleotides match TRBD1. Germline CDR1 is MNHNY and CDR2 is SVGAGI (reference sequence). The trim removed 7 bases at V and 8 bases at J, leaving 13 bases unmatched. This CDR3 region has 15 residues.

This sequence joins TRBV27 and TRBJ2-5, with 7 bases lining up with TRBD1. The V gene end was trimmed by 6 bases and the J gene end by 3 bases; junction bases not matched to a gene: 10. Looked up from germline, CDR1 is MNHEY and CDR2 is SMNVEV (reference sequence). The CDR3 loop spans 15 amino acids. CDR3 protein: CASRPTGQPKETQYF. The CDR3 nucleotides read TGTGCCAGCAGACCTACGGGACAGCCGAAAGAGACCCAGTACTTC.

The chain links TRBV29-1 to TRBJ1-5, with 8 bases fitting TRBD1. Germline CDR1 is SQVTM and CDR2 is ANQGSEA. V was clipped by 8 bases and J by 0 bases; unmatched bases: 12. The CDR3 totals 16 residues. For the CDR3, the DNA is TGCAGCCTGTCCCCTCCGGGACAGGATAGCAATCAGCCCCAGCATTTT. Protein: CSLSPPGQDSNQPQHF.

The chain is built from TRBV12-3 or TRBV12-4 and TRBJ1-2; no clear D. This CDR3 comprises 12 residues. Trimming removed 1 base at V and 3 bases at J, with 3 bases between. DNA for the CDR3: TGTGCCAGCAGTTTAGAGCACTATGGCTACACCTTC. Its protein is CASSLEHYGYTF.

The J gene is TRBJ2-5, the V gene TRBV5-1; D is ambiguous. Germline CDR1 and CDR2: SGHRS and YFSETQ. The CDR3 is made up of 13 amino acids. The V and J ends lost 2 bases and 3 bases respectively, with 8 bases between them. Here the CDR3 reads CASSFGSKETQYF. DNA of the CDR3: TGCGCCAGCAGCTTTGGCAGTAAAGAGACCCAGTACTTC.

The V and J genes are TRBV18 and TRBJ1-4; D is unclear. The CDR3 spans 16 residues. V was trimmed by 6 bases and J by 10 bases, leaving 24 bases between them. Germline V gene data show CDR1 as KGHSH and CDR2 as LQKENI. The CDR3 is CASSSNLDGSIGKLFF. In DNA, the CDR3 is TGTGCCAGCTCGTCGAACCTGGACGGGTCTATTGGAAAACTGTTTTTT.

This clonotype came up a few times. The CDR3 is CASSLKGPDSNQPQHF. CDR3 in DNA: TGTGCCAGCAGTTTAAAGGGGCCGGATAGCAATCAGCCCCAGCATTTT. The rearrangement uses TRBV12-3 or TRBV12-4 and TRBJ1-5, with D possibly TRBD1 on 5 matching bases. Trimming removed 2 bases from V and 0 bases from J, with 11 bases in between. The CDR3 spans 16 residues.

This sequence joins TRBV18 and TRBJ2-7, with 10 bases aligning to TRBD2. The CDR3 sequence is 16 residues long. Germline V gene data show CDR1 as KGHSH and CDR2 as LQKENI. V dropped 2 bases and J dropped 2; count of bases not matched to a gene: 6. The CDR3 spells CASSPTPSGGTYEQYF. CDR3 DNA sequence: TGTGCCAGCTCACCAACCCCTAGCGGGGGAACCTACGAGCAGTACTTC.

In its sample, this clonotype was seen a few times. The chain couples TRBV5-6 to TRBJ2-7; D is unclear. CDR3 length: 14 amino acids. Germline assignment: CDR1 SGHDT and CDR2 YYEEEE. The V and J ends lost 4 bases and 0 bases respectively, with 11 bases between them. The DNA for the CDR3 is TGTGCCAGCAGCCGCGACGGTCGCTCCTACGAGCAGTACTTC. It is translated as CASSRDGRSYEQYF.

This clonotype was found a few times. The rearrangement uses TRBV5-4 and TRBJ2-7, with 7 positions matching TRBD1. The CDR3 has 14 residues. J gave up 3 bases and V 4 bases, and 7 bases lay outside the gene matches. The germline V gene has CDR1 SGHNT and CDR2 YYREEE (reference sequence). The CDR3 loop is CASSPSTGNYEQYF. The CDR3 DNA reads TGTGCCAGCAGCCCGTCGACAGGGAACTACGAGCAGTACTTC. The variable domain in full, completed from reference TRBV5-4 and TRBJ2-7, reads ETGVTQSPTHLIKTRGQQVTLRCSSQSGHNTVSWYQQALGQGPQFIFQYYREEENGRGNFPPRFSGLQFPNYSSELNVNALELDDSALYLCASSPSTGNYEQYFGPGTRLTVT.

This clonotype appeared many times. This chain joins TRBV5-8 and TRBJ2-3; TRBD1 matches 7 bases. CDR3 length: 15 amino acids. Germline CDR1 SGHTS, CDR2 YDEGEE. V was pared by 0 bases and J by 5 bases, with 6 bases of the junction left unmatched. The CDR3 nucleotides are TGTGCCAGCAGCTTGGATTCGCAGGGGGAAGATACGCAGTATTTT. Its protein product is CASSLDSQGEDTQYF.

This clonotype was counted only a few times. This chain connects TRBV6-2 or TRBV6-3 to TRBJ1-2; D gene uncertain. The V gene's germline CDR1 is MNHEY and CDR2 SVGEGT. CDR3 length: 12 amino acids. With 2 bases removed from V and 7 bases from J, the gap between germline ends came to 8 bases. Here the CDR3 DNA reads TGTGCCAGCAGTTACGACCTCCGTGGCTACACCTTC. It translates to CASSYDLRGYTF.